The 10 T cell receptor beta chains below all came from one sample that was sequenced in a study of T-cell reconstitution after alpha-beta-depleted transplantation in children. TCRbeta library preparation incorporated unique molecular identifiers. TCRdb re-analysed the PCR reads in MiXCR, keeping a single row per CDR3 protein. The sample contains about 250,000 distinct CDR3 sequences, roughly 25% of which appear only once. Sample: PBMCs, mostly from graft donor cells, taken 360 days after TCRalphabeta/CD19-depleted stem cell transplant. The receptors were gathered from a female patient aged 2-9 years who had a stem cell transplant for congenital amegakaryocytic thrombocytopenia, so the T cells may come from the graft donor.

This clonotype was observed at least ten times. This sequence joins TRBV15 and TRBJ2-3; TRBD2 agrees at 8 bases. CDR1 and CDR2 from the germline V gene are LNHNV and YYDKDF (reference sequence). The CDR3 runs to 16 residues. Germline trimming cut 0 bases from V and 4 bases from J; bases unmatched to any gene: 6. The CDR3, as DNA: TGTGCCACCAGCAGAGATGGGACTAGTCGAGCAGATACGCAGTATTTT. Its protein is CATSRDGTSRADTQYF.

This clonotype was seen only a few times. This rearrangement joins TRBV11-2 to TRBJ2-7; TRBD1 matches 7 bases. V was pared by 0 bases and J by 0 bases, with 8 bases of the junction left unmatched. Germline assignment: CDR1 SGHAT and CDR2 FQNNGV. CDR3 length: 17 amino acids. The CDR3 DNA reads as TGTGCCAGCAGCTTAGATCCCGAGACAGGGAGCTCCTACGAGCAGTACTTC. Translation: CASSLDPETGSSYEQYF.

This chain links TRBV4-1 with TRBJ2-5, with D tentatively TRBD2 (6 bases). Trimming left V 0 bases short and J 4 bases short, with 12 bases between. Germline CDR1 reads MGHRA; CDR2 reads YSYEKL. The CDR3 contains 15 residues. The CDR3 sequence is CASSQDPSEGETQYF. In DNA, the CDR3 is TGCGCCAGCAGCCAAGATCCTAGCGAGGGAGAGACCCAGTACTTC.

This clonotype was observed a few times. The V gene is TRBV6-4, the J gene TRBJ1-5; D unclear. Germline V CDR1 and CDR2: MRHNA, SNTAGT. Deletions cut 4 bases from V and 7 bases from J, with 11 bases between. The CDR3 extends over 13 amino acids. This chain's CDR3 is CASSADWSQPQHF. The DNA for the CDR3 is TGTGCCAGCAGTGCCGACTGGTCACAGCCCCAGCATTTT.

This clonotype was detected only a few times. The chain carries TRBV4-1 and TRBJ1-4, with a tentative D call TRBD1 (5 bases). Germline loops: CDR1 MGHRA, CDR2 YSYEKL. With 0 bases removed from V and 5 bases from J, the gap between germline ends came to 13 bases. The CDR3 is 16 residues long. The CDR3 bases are TGCGCCAGCAGCCAAGATGGGTCGGGGGAGAATGAAAAACTGTTTTTT. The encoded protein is CASSQDGSGENEKLFF.

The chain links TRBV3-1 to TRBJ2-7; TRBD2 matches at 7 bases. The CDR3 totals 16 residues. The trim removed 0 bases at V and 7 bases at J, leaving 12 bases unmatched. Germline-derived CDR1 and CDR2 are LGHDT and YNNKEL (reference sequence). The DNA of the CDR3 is TGTGCCAGCAGCCAAGAGGGGACTATCGGGGTCTTTGAGCAGTACTTC. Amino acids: CASSQEGTIGVFEQYF.

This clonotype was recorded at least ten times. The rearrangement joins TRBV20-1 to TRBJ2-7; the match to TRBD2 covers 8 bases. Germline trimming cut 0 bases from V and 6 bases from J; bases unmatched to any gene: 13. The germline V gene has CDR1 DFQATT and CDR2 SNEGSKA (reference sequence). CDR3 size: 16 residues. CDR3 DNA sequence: TGCAGTGCTAGAGATCCGAGGGAAGCGGGGGCTCGCGAGCAGTACTTC. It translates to CSARDPREAGAREQYF.

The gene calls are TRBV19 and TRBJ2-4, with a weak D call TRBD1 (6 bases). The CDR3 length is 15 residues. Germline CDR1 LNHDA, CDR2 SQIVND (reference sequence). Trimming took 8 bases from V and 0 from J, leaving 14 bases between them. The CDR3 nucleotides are TGTGCCAGTGGGTTGCAGGGGAAAGCCAAAAACATTCAGTACTTC. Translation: CASGLQGKAKNIQYF. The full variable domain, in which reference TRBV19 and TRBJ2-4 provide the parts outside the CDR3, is DGGITQSPKYLFRKEGQNVTLSCEQNLNHDAMYWYRQDPGQGLRLIYYSQIVNDFQKGDIAEGYSVSREKKESFPLTVTSAQKNPTAFYLCASGLQGKAKNIQYFGAGTRLSVL.

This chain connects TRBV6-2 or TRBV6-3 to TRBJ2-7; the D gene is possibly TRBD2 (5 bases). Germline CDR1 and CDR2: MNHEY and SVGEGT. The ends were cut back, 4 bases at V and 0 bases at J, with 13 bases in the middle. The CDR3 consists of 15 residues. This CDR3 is CASSFGLASSYEQYF. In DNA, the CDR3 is TGTGCCAGCAGTTTCGGACTGGCGAGCTCCTACGAGCAGTACTTC.

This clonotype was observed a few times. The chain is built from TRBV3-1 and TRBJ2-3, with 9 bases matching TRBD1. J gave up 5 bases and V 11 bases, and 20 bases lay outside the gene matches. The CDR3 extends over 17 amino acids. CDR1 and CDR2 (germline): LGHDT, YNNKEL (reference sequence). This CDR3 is CASSQGRLGTGIDTQYF. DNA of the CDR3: TGTGCCTCCAGCCAAGGCCGTTTGGGGACAGGGATAGATACGCAGTATTTT.